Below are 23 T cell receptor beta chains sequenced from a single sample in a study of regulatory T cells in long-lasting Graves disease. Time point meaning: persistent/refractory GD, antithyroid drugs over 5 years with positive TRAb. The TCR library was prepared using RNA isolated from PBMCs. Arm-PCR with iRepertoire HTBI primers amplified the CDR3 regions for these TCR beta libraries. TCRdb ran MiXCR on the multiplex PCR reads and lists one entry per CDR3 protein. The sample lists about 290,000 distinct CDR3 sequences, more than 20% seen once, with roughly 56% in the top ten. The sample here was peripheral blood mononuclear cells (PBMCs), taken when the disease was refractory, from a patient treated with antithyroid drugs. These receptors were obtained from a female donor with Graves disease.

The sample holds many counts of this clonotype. CDR3 residues: CSVRTAGRETQYF. The CDR3 DNA sequence: TGCAGCGTCCGAACAGCGGGACGGGAGACCCAGTACTTC. The J gene is TRBJ2-5, the V gene TRBV29-1; 7 positions agree with TRBD2. In germline, CDR1 is SQVTM, CDR2 ANQGSEA. Germline trimming cut 6 bases from V and 5 bases from J; bases unmatched to any gene: 9. The CDR3 is 13 residues long.

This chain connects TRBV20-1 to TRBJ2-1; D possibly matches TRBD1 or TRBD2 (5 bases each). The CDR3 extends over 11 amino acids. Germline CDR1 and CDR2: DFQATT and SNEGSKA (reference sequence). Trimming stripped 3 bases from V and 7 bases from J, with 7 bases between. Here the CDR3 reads CSASGANEQFF. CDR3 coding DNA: TGCAGTGCTAGCGGGGCGAATGAGCAGTTCTTC.

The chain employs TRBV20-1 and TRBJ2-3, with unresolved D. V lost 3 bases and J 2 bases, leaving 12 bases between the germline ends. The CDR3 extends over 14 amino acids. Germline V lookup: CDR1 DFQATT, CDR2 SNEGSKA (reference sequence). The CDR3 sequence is CSARGRSYTDTQYF. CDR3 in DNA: TGCAGTGCTAGGGGCAGGTCTTACACAGATACGCAGTATTTT.

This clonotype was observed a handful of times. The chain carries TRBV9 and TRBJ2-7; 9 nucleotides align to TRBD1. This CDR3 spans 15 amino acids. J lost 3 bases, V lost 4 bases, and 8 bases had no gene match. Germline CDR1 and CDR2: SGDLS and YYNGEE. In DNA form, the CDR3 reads TGTGCCAGCAGCCCGGGACAGGGAAGCTTCTACGAGCAGTACTTC. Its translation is CASSPGQGSFYEQYF.

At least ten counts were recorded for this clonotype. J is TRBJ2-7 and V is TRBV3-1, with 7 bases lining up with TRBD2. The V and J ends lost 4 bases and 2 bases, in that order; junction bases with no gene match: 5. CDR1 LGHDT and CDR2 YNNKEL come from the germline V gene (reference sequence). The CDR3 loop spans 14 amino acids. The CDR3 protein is CASSRGGGTYEQYF. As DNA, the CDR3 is TGTGCCAGCAGCCGTGGGGGGGGAACCTACGAGCAGTACTTC.

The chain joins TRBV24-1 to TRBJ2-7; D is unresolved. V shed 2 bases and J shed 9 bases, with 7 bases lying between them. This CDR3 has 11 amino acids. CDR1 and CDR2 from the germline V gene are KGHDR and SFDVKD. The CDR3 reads CATSDSLGQYF. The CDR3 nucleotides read TGTGCCACCAGTGATTCGCTGGGGCAGTACTTC.

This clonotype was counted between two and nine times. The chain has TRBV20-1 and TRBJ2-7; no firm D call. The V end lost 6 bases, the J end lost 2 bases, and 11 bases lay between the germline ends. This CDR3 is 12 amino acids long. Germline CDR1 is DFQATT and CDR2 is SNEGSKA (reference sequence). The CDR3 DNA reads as TGCAGTGCAGAAGGCCGGGCCTACGAGCAGTACTTC. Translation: CSAEGRAYEQYF.

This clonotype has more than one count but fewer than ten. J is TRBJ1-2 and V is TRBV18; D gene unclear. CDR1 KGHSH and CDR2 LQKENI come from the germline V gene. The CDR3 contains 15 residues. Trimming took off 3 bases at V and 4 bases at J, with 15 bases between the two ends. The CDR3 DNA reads TGTGCCAGCTCACCTGGATACCCCGAGGGCTATGGCTACACCTTC. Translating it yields CASSPGYPEGYGYTF.

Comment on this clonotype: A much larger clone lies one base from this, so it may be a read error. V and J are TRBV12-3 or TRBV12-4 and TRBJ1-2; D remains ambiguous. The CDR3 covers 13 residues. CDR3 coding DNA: TGTACCAGCAGTTATTCGATCATCTATGACTACACCTTC. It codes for CTSSYSIIYDYTF.

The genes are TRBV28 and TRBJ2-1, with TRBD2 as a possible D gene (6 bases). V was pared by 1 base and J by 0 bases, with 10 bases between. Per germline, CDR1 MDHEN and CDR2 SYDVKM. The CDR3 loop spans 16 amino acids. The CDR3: CASSLFGRNSYNEQFF. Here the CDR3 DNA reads TGTGCCAGCAGTTTATTTGGGAGGAACTCCTACAATGAGCAGTTCTTC.

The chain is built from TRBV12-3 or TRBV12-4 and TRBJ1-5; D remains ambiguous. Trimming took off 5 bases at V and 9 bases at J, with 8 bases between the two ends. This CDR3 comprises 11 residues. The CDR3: CASSAPGPQHF. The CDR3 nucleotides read TGTGCCAGCAGTGCGCCGGGGCCCCAGCATTTT.

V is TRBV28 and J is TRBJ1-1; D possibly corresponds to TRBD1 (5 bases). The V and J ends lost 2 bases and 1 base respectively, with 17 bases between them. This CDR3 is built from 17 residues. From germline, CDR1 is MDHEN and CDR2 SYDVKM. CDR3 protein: CASSLDPYAGPNTEAFF. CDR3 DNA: TGTGCCAGCAGTTTAGACCCTTATGCAGGGCCGAACACTGAAGCTTTCTTT.

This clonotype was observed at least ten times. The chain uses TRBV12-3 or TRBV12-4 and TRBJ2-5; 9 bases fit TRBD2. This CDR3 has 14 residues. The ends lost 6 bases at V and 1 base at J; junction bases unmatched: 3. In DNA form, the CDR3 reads TGTGCCAGCAGGCTAGCGGGATCCCAAGAGACCCAGTACTTC. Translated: CASRLAGSQETQYF.

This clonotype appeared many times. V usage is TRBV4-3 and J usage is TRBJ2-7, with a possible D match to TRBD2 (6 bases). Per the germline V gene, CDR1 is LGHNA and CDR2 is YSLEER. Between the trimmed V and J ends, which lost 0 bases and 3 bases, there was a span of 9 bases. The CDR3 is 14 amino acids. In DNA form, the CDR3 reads TGCGCCAGCAGCCAAGACTTGGGGGGCTACGAGCAGTACTTC. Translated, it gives CASSQDLGGYEQYF.

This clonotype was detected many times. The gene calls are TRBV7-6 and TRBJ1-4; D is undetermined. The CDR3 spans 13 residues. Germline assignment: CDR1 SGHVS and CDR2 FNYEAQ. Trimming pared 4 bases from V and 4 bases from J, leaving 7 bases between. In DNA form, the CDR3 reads TGTGCCAGCAGCTCCGCGCTTAATGAAAAACTGTTTTTT. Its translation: CASSSALNEKLFF.

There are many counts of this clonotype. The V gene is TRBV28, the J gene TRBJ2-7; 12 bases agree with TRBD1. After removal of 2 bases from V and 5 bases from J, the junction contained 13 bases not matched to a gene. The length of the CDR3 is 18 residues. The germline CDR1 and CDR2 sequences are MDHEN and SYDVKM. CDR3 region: CASSLNRDRGPRRDEQYF. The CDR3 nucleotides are TGTGCCAGCAGTTTAAACCGGGACAGGGGGCCCCGACGGGACGAGCAGTACTTC.

The CDR3 DNA sequence: TGTGCCTGGAGTGCTGGACGGGGCTATGGCTACACCTTC. Translation gives CAWSAGRGYGYTF. V and J are TRBV30 and TRBJ1-2; D remains ambiguous. V was clipped by 1 base and J by 4 bases, with 10 bases between them. CDR3 length: 13 amino acids. Germline V gene data show CDR1 as GTSNPN and CDR2 as SVGIG (reference sequence).

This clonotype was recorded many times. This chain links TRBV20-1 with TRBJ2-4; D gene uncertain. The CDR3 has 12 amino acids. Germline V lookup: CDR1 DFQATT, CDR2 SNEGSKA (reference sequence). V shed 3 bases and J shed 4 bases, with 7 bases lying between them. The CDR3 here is CSASGPKNIQYF. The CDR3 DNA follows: TGCAGTGCTAGTGGCCCTAAAAACATTCAGTACTTC.

CDR3 DNA: TGTGCCAGCAGCCCAGGGGGTCGGACAGGCCGAGCCAAAAACATTCAGTACTTC. Amino acid sequence: CASSPGGRTGRAKNIQYF. The genes are TRBV7-2 and TRBJ2-4; 7 positions agree with TRBD1. Germline V CDR1 and CDR2: SGHTA, FQGNSA. CDR3 size: 18 residues. Trimming cost V 5 bases and J 0 bases; bases outside gene matches: 13. Full variable domain (outside the CDR3, taken from reference TRBV7-2 and TRBJ2-4): GAGVSQSPSNKVTEKGKDVELRCDPISGHTALYWYRQSLGQGLEFLIYFQGNSAPDKSGLPSDRFSAERTGGSVSTLTIQRTQQEDSAVYLCASSPGGRTGRAKNIQYFGAGTRLSVL.

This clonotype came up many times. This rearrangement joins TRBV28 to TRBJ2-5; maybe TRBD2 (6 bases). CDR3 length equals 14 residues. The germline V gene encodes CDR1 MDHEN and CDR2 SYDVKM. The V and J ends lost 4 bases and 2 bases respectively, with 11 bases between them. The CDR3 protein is CASSSGLKQETQYF. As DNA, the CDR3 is TGTGCCAGCAGTTCGGGACTGAAGCAAGAGACCCAGTACTTC.

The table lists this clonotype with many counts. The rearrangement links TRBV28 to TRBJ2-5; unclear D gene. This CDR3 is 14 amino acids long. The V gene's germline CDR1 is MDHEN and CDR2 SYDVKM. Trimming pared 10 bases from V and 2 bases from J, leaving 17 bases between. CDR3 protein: CATSTLRIQETQYF. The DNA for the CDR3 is TGTGCCACCTCGACACTACGAATACAAGAGACCCAGTACTTC.

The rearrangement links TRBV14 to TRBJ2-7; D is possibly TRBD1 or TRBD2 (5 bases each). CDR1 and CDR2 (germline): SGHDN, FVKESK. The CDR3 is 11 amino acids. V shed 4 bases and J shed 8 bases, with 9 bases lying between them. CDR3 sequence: CASSRGFQQYF. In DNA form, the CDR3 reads TGTGCCAGCAGCCGGGGGTTCCAGCAGTACTTC. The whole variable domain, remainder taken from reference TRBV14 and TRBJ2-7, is EAGVTQFPSHSVIEKGQTVTLRCDPISGHDNLYWYRRVMGKEIKFLLHFVKESKQDESGMPNNRFLAERTGGTYSTLKVQPAELEDSGVYFCASSRGFQQYFGPGTRLTVT.

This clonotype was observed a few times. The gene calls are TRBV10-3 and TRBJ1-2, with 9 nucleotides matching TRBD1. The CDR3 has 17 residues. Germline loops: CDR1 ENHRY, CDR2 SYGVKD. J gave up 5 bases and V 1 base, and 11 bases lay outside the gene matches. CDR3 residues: CAISEWGQGVHQYGYTF. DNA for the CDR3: TGTGCCATCAGTGAGTGGGGACAGGGTGTCCACCAATATGGCTACACCTTC.